These 14 T cell receptor beta chains were sequenced from one sample in a study of blood T cell repertoires in COVID-19. The method was immunoSEQ multiplex PCR; TCRdb's version includes in-frame clones alone and lacks a portion of them. The table lists fewer than 500,000 clones, approximately 90% of them singletons. Sequencing used peripheral blood. These receptors were taken from a woman younger than 45 with acute or convalescent COVID-19.

In DNA, the CDR3 is TGTGCCAGCAGTGTTGCCGGACAGCTCGAGCAGTACTTC. Translating it yields CASSVAGQLEQYF. This chain links TRBV2 with TRBJ2-7; TRBD1 is a possible D gene (6 bases). Germline CDR1 is SNHLY and CDR2 is FYNNEI. The V gene lost 4 bases and the J gene lost 6 bases, with 13 bases spanning the gap. This CDR3 has 13 amino acids.

The rearrangement joins TRBV11-2 to TRBJ1-1; D is undetermined. Germline V gives CDR1 SGHAT, CDR2 FQNNGV. Between the trimmed V and J ends, which lost 1 base and 1 base, there was a span of 10 bases. The CDR3 has 15 residues. CDR3 sequence reads: CASSLVVTGNTEAFF. CDR3 bases: TGTGCCAGCAGCTTAGTAGTTACGGGGAACACTGAAGCTTTCTTT.

V usage is TRBV10-3 and J usage is TRBJ2-2, with D uncertain. This CDR3 is built from 14 residues. The germline V gene encodes CDR1 ENHRY and CDR2 SYGVKD. V lost 2 bases and J lost 2, with 6 bases in between. The CDR3 protein is CAISELANTGELFF. CDR3 DNA sequence: TGTGCCATCAGTGAGCTGGCAAACACCGGGGAGCTGTTTTTT.

The chain uses TRBV5-4 and TRBJ1-2; 7 nucleotides align to TRBD1. This CDR3 region has 15 residues. The J segment lost 0 bases and the V segment lost 4 bases, leaving 6 bases of the junction unmatched. Looked up from germline, CDR1 is SGHNT and CDR2 is YYREEE (reference sequence). CDR3: CASSREGQSNYGYTF. CDR3 DNA sequence: TGTGCCAGCAGCCGAGAGGGACAGTCTAACTATGGCTACACCTTC.

The V gene is TRBV28, the J gene TRBJ2-3; D might be TRBD1 (6 bases). In germline, CDR1 is MDHEN, CDR2 SYDVKM. This CDR3 comprises 15 residues. V was shortened by 4 bases and J by 6 bases, with 17 bases between the two germline ends. Here the CDR3 reads CASSSTTQGPDTQYF. Written as DNA, the CDR3 is TGTGCCAGCAGTTCGACCACACAGGGTCCGGATACGCAGTATTTT.

The V gene is TRBV19, the J gene TRBJ2-7; TRBD2 agrees at 8 bases. This CDR3 comprises 18 residues. Trimming removed 6 bases from V and 3 bases from J; junction bases left unmatched: 19. Germline CDR1 LNHDA, CDR2 SQIVND (reference sequence). DNA for the CDR3: TGTGCCAGTAGCGCCCCGGGCGGGGGGCCCGGACTAGGCTACGAGCAGTACTTC. This sequence encodes CASSAPGGGPGLGYEQYF.

The chain employs TRBV30 and TRBJ1-5; unclear D gene. The ends were cut back, 1 base at V and 10 bases at J, with 14 bases in the middle. The CDR3 extends over 13 amino acids. The V gene's germline CDR1 is GTSNPN and CDR2 SVGIG (reference sequence). The CDR3 is CAWSAPDTTPQHF. Written as DNA, the CDR3 is TGTGCCTGGAGTGCGCCTGACACAACCCCCCAGCATTTT.

The rearrangement joins TRBV13 to TRBJ2-1, with 11 bases aligning to TRBD2. The CDR3 is made up of 17 amino acids. CDR1 is PRHDT, CDR2 FYEKMQ, per germline (reference sequence). V shed 4 bases, J shed 8 bases, and the junction held 13 bases outside the gene matches. CDR3 coding DNA: TGTGCCAGCAGCTCACATGCGGCTAGCGGGGGGATGGATGAGCAGTTCTTC. Translation: CASSSHAASGGMDEQFF.

The chain has TRBV6-1 and TRBJ1-5, with D possibly being TRBD1 (5 bases). V lost 3 bases to trimming and J lost 3 bases, with 6 bases between them. Looked up from germline, CDR1 is MNHNS and CDR2 is SASEGT. The CDR3 consists of 13 residues. Written as DNA, the CDR3 is TGTGCCAGCAGTGACAGGGCCAATCAGCCCCAGCATTTT. Its protein is CASSDRANQPQHF.

This clone turned up a few times. V usage is TRBV15 and J usage is TRBJ2-7; TRBD2 is a possible D gene (5 bases). This CDR3 has 13 residues. Germline V lookup: CDR1 LNHNV, CDR2 YYDKDF (reference sequence). Trimming left V 1 base short and J 6 bases short, with 10 bases between. The CDR3 here is CATSRGLAAEQYF. CDR3 in DNA: TGTGCCACCAGCAGAGGTCTAGCCGCCGAGCAGTACTTC.

This clone was recorded only once. The rearrangement links TRBV10-2 to TRBJ2-7; TRBD2 agrees at 12 bases. In germline, CDR1 is WSHSY, CDR2 SAAADI. Losses at the gene ends were 8 bases for V and 4 bases for J; bases not matched to a gene: 9. CDR3 length equals 15 residues. The CDR3 DNA is TGCGCCAGCGGGGACTTGGGACTAGCGGGTTACGAGCAGTACTTC. It codes for CASGDLGLAGYEQYF.

This clone appeared a few times. The rearrangement links TRBV24-1 to TRBJ2-7; no clear D gene. This CDR3 is built from 12 residues. Trimming left V 1 base short and J 3 bases short, with 3 bases between. Looked up from germline, CDR1 is KGHDR and CDR2 is SFDVKD. DNA for the CDR3: TGTGCCACCAGTGATTTCGGCTACGAGCAGTACTTC. The encoded protein is CATSDFGYEQYF.

This clone was detected only once. This chain links TRBV30 with TRBJ1-1, with D possibly being TRBD1 (6 bases). CDR3 length: 15 amino acids. From germline, CDR1 is GTSNPN and CDR2 SVGIG (reference sequence). V gave up 1 base and J gave up 1 base, with 13 bases separating them. CDR3 nucleotide sequence: TGTGCCTGGAGTGGAAACAGGGTGAAGAACACTGAAGCTTTCTTT. Translated, it gives CAWSGNRVKNTEAFF.

The V call is TRBV7-3, the J call TRBJ2-3; D gene uncertain. Per the germline V gene, CDR1 is SGHTA and CDR2 is FQGTGA. The CDR3 consists of 13 residues. V dropped 2 bases and J dropped 2 bases, with 5 bases sitting between them. CDR3 DNA sequence: TGTGCCAGCAGCTTATTTATCACAGATACGCAGTATTTT. Its protein is CASSLFITDTQYF.